Here is one T cell receptor (beta chain) with its context. A junction end diverges from the germline sequence, so it may reflect a read error. The read halts 3 residues ahead of the CDR3 end, with the missing end drawn from the germline J gene. Germline V gene lookup returns CDR1 LNHDA and CDR2 SQIVND (reference sequence). This CDR3 is 17 amino acids long. The data belong to a study of T cells in women clearing cervical HPV infection. Study-wide background: Blood came at first lesion visit for cases, post-clearance for controls.

Repertoires were generated with immunoSEQ multiplex PCR, while TCRdb's copy carries only in-frame clones and drops some. The sample is made up of 30,000 to 35,000 clones, and the top ten hold roughly 1.5% of it. The sample was blood buffy coat. This TCR came from a woman aged 18-70 years with a cervical HPV16 infection that either progressed to CIN3+ or cleared (not recorded which). The rearrangement links TRBV19 to TRBJ2-6; D perhaps matches TRBD2 (5 bases). Here the CDR3 reads CASSIGLLASAANVLTF. The sequenced CDR3 bases are TGTGCCAGTAGTATCGGACTCTTAGCCTCTGCGGCCAACGTC.